These 20 T cell receptor beta chains were all obtained from the same sample, sequenced in a study of naive and memory T cell subsets. Adult healthy volunteers gave 2.5 ml peripheral blood for whole-blood RNA. For blood and skin samples, reverse transcription used TCR alpha and beta constant primers. MiXCR was run by TCRdb on the 5' RACE reads, yielding one entry per CDR3 protein. The sample has about 25,000 distinct CDR3 sequences, around a quarter seen once. Receptors originate from a female donor in good health.

This clonotype was observed a single time. The genes are TRBV29-1 and TRBJ1-1; D is undetermined. The CDR3 loop spans 13 amino acids. From germline, CDR1 is SQVTM and CDR2 ANQGSEA. V was trimmed by 4 bases and J by 0 bases, leaving 9 bases between them. CDR3 coding DNA: TGCAGCGTTGTGACATCCATGAACACTGAAGCTTTCTTT. Protein: CSVVTSMNTEAFF. The variable domain in full, completed from reference TRBV29-1 and TRBJ1-1, reads SAVISQKPSRDICQRGTSLTIQCQVDSQVTMMFWYRQQPGQSLTLIATANQGSEATYESGFVIDKFPISRPNLTFSTLTVSNMSPEDSSIYLCSVVTSMNTEAFFGQGTRLTVV.

This clonotype is medium-sized (0.01 to 0.1%). The chain has TRBV11-2 and TRBJ2-5; no definite D call. Trimming took off 1 base at V and 1 base at J, with 7 bases between the two ends. Germline V lookup: CDR1 SGHAT, CDR2 FQNNGV. The CDR3 has 14 residues. CDR3 region: CASSLGWGQETQYF. The DNA for the CDR3 is TGTGCCAGCAGCTTAGGGTGGGGCCAAGAGACCCAGTACTTC.

This clonotype was detected many times. V and J are TRBV5-1 and TRBJ1-5; the D gene is possibly TRBD1 (6 bases). Germline CDR1 is SGHRS and CDR2 is YFSETQ. This CDR3 contains 13 residues. The V and J ends lost 0 bases and 5 bases respectively, with 6 bases between them. Written as DNA, the CDR3 is TGCGCCAGCAGCTTGGGGACAGATCAGCCCCAGCATTTT. Amino acids: CASSLGTDQPQHF. Variable domain in full (rest from reference TRBV5-1 and TRBJ1-5): KAGVTQTPRYLIKTRGQQVTLSCSPISGHRSVSWYQQTPGQGLQFLFEYFSETQRNKGNFPGRFSGRQFSNSRSEMNVSTLELGDSALYLCASSLGTDQPQHFGDGTRLSIL.

The chain couples TRBV29-1 to TRBJ1-2; 7 bases map to TRBD1. From germline, CDR1 is SQVTM and CDR2 ANQGSEA. This CDR3 is built from 13 residues. V lost 6 bases and J lost 7; bases outside the gene matches: 11. The CDR3 loop is CSVAADRLFGYTF. DNA for the CDR3: TGCAGCGTAGCCGCGGACAGGTTGTTTGGCTACACCTTC. Full variable domain (missing parts from reference TRBV29-1 and TRBJ1-2): SAVISQKPSRDICQRGTSLTIQCQVDSQVTMMFWYRQQPGQSLTLIATANQGSEATYESGFVIDKFPISRPNLTFSTLTVSNMSPEDSSIYLCSVAADRLFGYTFGSGTRLTVV.

This clonotype was recorded at least ten times. The rearrangement links TRBV29-1 to TRBJ2-3; D perhaps matches TRBD2 (6 bases). Germline V lookup: CDR1 SQVTM, CDR2 ANQGSEA. Trimming cost V 8 bases and J 1 base, with 13 bases left between them. CDR3 length equals 13 residues. CDR3 nucleotide sequence: TGCAGCAAACTGGAGGGCGGCACAGATACGCAGTATTTT. Translation gives CSKLEGGTDTQYF.

The V call is TRBV27, the J call TRBJ2-1; 9 bases fit TRBD2. CDR3 length: 16 residues. The V segment lost 2 bases and the J segment 5 bases; nucleotides outside the gene matches: 7. The germline V gene has CDR1 MNHEY and CDR2 SMNVEV (reference sequence). The CDR3 coding sequence is TGTGCCAGCAGTTTAGGGGCGGGGGGGCGCGACAATGAGCAGTTCTTC. Its translation is CASSLGAGGRDNEQFF.

By its share, this clonotype is medium-sized. This chain joins TRBV20-1 and TRBJ2-5, with no clear D. This CDR3 has 15 amino acids. V lost 0 bases and J lost 4, with 15 bases in between. Looked up from germline, CDR1 is DFQATT and CDR2 is SNEGSKA (reference sequence). The CDR3 DNA is TGCAGTGCTAGAGATCTTGCCTCCCAAATAGAGACCCAGTACTTC. This codes for CSARDLASQIETQYF.

The chain joins TRBV5-1 to TRBJ2-3; D is possibly TRBD2 (6 bases). Trimming took 3 bases from V and 2 from J, leaving 10 bases between them. The germline V gene encodes CDR1 SGHRS and CDR2 YFSETQ. This CDR3 is 14 amino acids long. CDR3 sequence reads: CASSSAGTTDTQYF. CDR3 nucleotides: TGCGCCAGCAGCTCGGCGGGGACCACAGATACGCAGTATTTT.

This clonotype was counted at least ten times. The chain recombines TRBV20-1 with TRBJ2-1, with 7 bases that match TRBD2. This CDR3 has 14 residues. Per the germline V gene, CDR1 is DFQATT and CDR2 is SNEGSKA (reference sequence). The CDR3 sequence: CSSAGSGARGEQFF. The CDR3 DNA sequence: TGCAGCAGTGCGGGAAGCGGGGCGCGGGGTGAGCAGTTCTTC.

This clonotype was observed at least ten times. The chain has TRBV18 and TRBJ2-7; TRBD2 is a possible D gene (5 bases). Germline V gene data show CDR1 as KGHSH and CDR2 as LQKENI. The length of the CDR3 is 16 residues. Between the trimmed V and J ends, which lost 3 bases and 2 bases, there was a span of 17 bases. The CDR3 coding sequence is TGTGCCAGCTCACCTCCAGGCTTCCGGGGAACCTACGAGCAGTACTTC. Translating gives CASSPPGFRGTYEQYF.

The chain has TRBV12-3 or TRBV12-4 and TRBJ2-1; 11 bases agree with TRBD2. After removal of 6 bases from V and 11 bases from J, the junction contained 9 bases not matched to a gene. This CDR3 comprises 14 residues. CDR3 residues: CASSRRVAGGKQFF. CDR3 nucleotide sequence: TGTGCCAGCAGCCGTAGGGTAGCGGGGGGGAAGCAGTTCTTC.

The chain has TRBV29-1 and TRBJ1-1; D gene uncertain. V dropped 7 bases and J dropped 3 bases, with 15 bases sitting between them. The germline V gene has CDR1 SQVTM and CDR2 ANQGSEA. This CDR3 contains 13 residues. CDR3 loop: CSARVDGDTEAFF. For the CDR3, the DNA is TGCAGCGCCAGAGTAGATGGGGACACTGAAGCTTTCTTT.

The table lists this clonotype with many counts. V is TRBV5-6 and J is TRBJ2-3; D not resolved. The CDR3 loop spans 13 amino acids. V lost 1 base and J 6 bases, leaving 9 bases between the germline ends. Germline CDR1 reads SGHDT; CDR2 reads YYEEEE. CDR3 coding DNA: TGTGCCAGCAGCTTGTCCTTGCGGGATACGCAGTATTTT. Encoded protein: CASSLSLRDTQYF.

This clonotype was detected many times. The chain employs TRBV29-1 and TRBJ2-1; 9 nucleotides align to TRBD2. There are 13 residues in the CDR3. The V gene's germline CDR1 is SQVTM and CDR2 ANQGSEA. J was trimmed by 5 bases and V by 7 bases; bases with no gene match: 6. CDR3 loop: CSAVAGDNNEQFF. DNA for the CDR3: TGCAGCGCCGTAGCGGGGGACAACAATGAGCAGTTCTTC.

This clonotype occurred many times. The genes are TRBV30 and TRBJ1-2, with a possible D match to TRBD1 (6 bases). Germline V gene sequence: CDR1 GTSNPN, CDR2 SVGIG (reference sequence). V shed 5 bases and J shed 4 bases, with 14 bases lying between them. This CDR3 region has 13 residues. The CDR3, as DNA: TGTGCCTGGGCAGGACAGTGGAGCTATGGCTACACCTTC. Amino acid sequence: CAWAGQWSYGYTF.

There are a few counts of this clonotype. Written as DNA, the CDR3 is TGCAGTGTTTCGGACAGGAGGGGTACAGATACGCAGTATTTT. Encoded protein: CSVSDRRGTDTQYF. V usage is TRBV20-1 and J usage is TRBJ2-3; D might be TRBD1 (7 bases). Germline lookup yields CDR1 DFQATT and CDR2 SNEGSKA (reference sequence). The ends were cut back, 7 bases at V and 3 bases at J, with 17 bases in the middle. The CDR3 length is 14 residues.

This clonotype appeared a few times. The chain carries TRBV20-1 and TRBJ2-5; 7 positions match TRBD1. CDR1 and CDR2 (germline): DFQATT, SNEGSKA (reference sequence). The CDR3 extends over 15 amino acids. V shed 0 bases, J shed 4 bases, and the junction held 8 bases outside the gene matches. The CDR3 reads CSARDEGAGSETQYF. The CDR3 nucleotides read TGCAGTGCTAGAGATGAGGGGGCCGGTTCAGAGACCCAGTACTTC.

The chain is built from TRBV11-2 and TRBJ2-5, with TRBD2 matching 7 bases. CDR3 length equals 15 residues. Germline V gene lookup returns CDR1 SGHAT and CDR2 FQNNGV. The J segment lost 7 bases and the V segment lost 2 bases, leaving 10 bases of the junction unmatched. The CDR3 nucleotides read TGTGCCAGCAGCTTACTGGCGGGAGCCAAGGGGACCCAGTACTTC. The encoded protein is CASSLLAGAKGTQYF.

The chain recombines TRBV20-1 with TRBJ2-5; the D is unclear. Trimming stripped 3 bases from V and 6 bases from J, with 8 bases between. Looked up from germline, CDR1 is DFQATT and CDR2 is SNEGSKA (reference sequence). This CDR3 contains 11 residues. The CDR3 DNA is TGCAGTGCTAGGGGTTGGCAGACCCAGTACTTC. It yields the protein CSARGWQTQYF.

This clonotype is labeled medium-sized. The chain carries TRBV20-1 and TRBJ2-1, with 8 bases identical to TRBD2. From germline, CDR1 is DFQATT and CDR2 SNEGSKA (reference sequence). V shed 5 bases and J 1 base; nucleotides not matched to a gene: 7. The CDR3 has 15 amino acids. The CDR3 DNA sequence: TGCAGTGCTTCCTTAGCGGGGTGGTCCTACAATGAGCAGTTCTTC. It encodes CSASLAGWSYNEQFF.